The text below deals with one T cell receptor (beta chain). The data originate from a study of blood T cell repertoires in COVID-19. Germline CDR1 and CDR2: LGHDT and YNNKEL (reference sequence). The CDR3 totals 13 residues. V gave up 0 bases and J gave up 9 bases, with 9 bases separating them. Method: immunoSEQ multiplex PCR; TCRdb's copy keeps in-frame clones and lacks some. Counted here are 250,000 or so clones, roughly four fifths occurring once; the ten biggest clones make up around 5%. V usage is TRBV3-1 (or the pseudogene TRBV3-2) and J usage is TRBJ2-1; possible D gene TRBD2, 6 bases. Source material: peripheral blood. The sequence came from a woman between 70 and 85 years old with acute or convalescent COVID-19. The CDR3 region has the DNA TGTGCCAGCAGCCAAGATGTCGGGAGTGAGCAGTTCTTC. Amino acids: CASSQDVGSEQFF.